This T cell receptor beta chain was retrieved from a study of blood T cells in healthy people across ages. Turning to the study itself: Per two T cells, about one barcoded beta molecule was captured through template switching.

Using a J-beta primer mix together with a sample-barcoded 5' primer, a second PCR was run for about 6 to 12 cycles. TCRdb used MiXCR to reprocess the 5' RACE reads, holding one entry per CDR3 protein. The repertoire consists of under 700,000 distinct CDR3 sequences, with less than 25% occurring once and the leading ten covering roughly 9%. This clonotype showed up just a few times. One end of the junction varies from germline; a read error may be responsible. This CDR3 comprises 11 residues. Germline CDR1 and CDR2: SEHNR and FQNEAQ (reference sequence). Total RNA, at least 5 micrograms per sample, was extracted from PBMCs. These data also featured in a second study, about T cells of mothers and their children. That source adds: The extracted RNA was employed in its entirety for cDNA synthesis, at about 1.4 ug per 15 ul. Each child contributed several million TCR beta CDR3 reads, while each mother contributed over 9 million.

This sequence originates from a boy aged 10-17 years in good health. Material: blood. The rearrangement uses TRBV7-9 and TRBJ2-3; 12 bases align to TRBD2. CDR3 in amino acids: CASSLGLAGDF. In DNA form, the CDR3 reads TGTGCCAGCAGCTTAGGACTAGCGGGGGATTTT.